This T cell receptor (beta chain) emerged from a study of OX40 agonist ivuxolimab in advanced cancers. As for the study in general: It was permissible to have had prior anti-PD-1, anti-PD-L1 or anti-CTLA-4 therapy, and approximately 38% had some.

The CDR3 length is 16 residues. CDR1 and CDR2 from the germline V gene are SGHVS and FQNEAQ. Note on this clone: Its specificity is not known.

Clones were sequenced by immunoSEQ multiplex PCR, and TCRdb holds only the in-frame ones, with some missing. Here the sample spans about 22,000 clones, approximately 87% being singletons. Blood sampling was done at baseline, cycle 4 day 1, and cycle 7 day 1. Findings of the study overall: Individuals who were partial responders at 0.1-3.0 mg/kg had clonal expansion that ranked among the lowest.

The material was CD4+ or CD8+ T cells sorted from blood, obtained in a trial of the OX40 agonist ivuxolimab. This chain links TRBV7-8 with TRBJ2-5, with 7 bases fitting TRBD2. With the DNA end fitting TRBJ2-7 better, the J assignment may be wrong. This TCR was recovered from an adult with an advanced solid tumor such as melanoma, head and neck, liver or kidney cancer. Written as DNA, the CDR3 is TGTGCCAGCAGCCAAGGGCTAGCGGACACACTCTACGAGCAGTACTTC. Protein sequence: CASSQGLADTLYEQYF.